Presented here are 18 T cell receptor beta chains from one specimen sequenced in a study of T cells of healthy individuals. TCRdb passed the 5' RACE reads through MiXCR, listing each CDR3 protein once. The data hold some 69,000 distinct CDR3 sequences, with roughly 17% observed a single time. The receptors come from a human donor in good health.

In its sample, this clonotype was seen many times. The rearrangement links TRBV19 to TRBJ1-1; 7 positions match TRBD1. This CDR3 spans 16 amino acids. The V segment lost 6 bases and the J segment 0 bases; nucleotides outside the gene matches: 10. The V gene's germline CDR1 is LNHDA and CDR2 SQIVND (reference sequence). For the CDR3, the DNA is TGTGCCAGTAGAAGACAGGGTCGCTACCTGAACACTGAAGCTTTCTTT. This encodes CASRRQGRYLNTEAFF.

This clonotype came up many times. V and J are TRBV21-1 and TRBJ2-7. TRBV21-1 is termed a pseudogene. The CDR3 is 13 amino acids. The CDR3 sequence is CASSKGGSYEQYF. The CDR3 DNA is TGTGCCAGCAGCAAAGGGGGAAGCTACGAGCAGTACTTC.

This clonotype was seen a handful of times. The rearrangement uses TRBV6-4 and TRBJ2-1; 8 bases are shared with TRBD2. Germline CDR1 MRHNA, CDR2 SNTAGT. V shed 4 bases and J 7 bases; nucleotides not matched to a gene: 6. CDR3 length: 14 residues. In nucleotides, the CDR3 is TGTGCCAGCAGTGCGGGCGGGAGGATAAATGAGCAGTTCTTC. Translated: CASSAGGRINEQFF.

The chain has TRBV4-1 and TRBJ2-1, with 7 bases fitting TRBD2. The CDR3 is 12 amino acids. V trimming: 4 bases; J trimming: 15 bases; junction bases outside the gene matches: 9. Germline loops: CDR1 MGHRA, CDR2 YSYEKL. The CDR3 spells CASSPLGGTLFF. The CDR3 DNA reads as TGCGCCAGCAGCCCCCTGGGAGGGACTTTGTTCTTC.

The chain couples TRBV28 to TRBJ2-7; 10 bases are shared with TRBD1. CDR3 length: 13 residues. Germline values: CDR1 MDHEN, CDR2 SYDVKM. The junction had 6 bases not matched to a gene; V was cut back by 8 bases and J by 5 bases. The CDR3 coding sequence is TGTGCCAGCCGGACAGGGGGTAGGGACGAGCAGTACTTC. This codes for CASRTGGRDEQYF.

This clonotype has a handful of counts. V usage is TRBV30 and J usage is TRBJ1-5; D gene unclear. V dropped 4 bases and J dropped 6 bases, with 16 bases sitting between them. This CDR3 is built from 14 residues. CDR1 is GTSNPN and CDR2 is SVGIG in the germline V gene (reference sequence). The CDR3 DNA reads TGTGCCTGGACCGGTTCACGGCGGAGTCAGCCCCAGCATTTT. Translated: CAWTGSRRSQPQHF.

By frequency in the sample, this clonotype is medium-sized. CDR3 amino acids: CASSSLMTSGDNPAGEQYF. As DNA, the CDR3 is TGCGCCAGCAGCTCGTTAATGACTAGCGGAGATAACCCCGCGGGGGAGCAGTACTTC. The chain combines TRBV5-1 with TRBJ2-7; TRBD2 matches 9 bases. The ends lost 3 bases at V and 7 bases at J; junction bases unmatched: 23. The CDR3 loop spans 19 amino acids. Germline V CDR1 and CDR2: SGHRS, YFSETQ.

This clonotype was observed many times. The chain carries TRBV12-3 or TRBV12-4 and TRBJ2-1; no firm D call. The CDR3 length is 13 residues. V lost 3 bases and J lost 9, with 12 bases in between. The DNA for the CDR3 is TGTGCCAGCAGTTTCCCCCCCATTAGTGAGCAGTTCTTC. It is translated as CASSFPPISEQFF.

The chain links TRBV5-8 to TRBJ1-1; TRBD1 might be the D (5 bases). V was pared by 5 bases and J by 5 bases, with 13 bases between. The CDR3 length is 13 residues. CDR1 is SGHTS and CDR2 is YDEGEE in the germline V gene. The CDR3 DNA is TGTGCCAGCAGTATAACGGGGGGGACTGAAGCTTTCTTT. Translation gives CASSITGGTEAFF.

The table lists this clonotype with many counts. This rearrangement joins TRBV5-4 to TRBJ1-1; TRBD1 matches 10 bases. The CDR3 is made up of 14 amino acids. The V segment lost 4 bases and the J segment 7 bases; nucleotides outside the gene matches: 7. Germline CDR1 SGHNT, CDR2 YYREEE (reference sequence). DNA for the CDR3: TGTGCCAGCAGCGTGGACAGGGGGGTCGGTGAAGCTTTCTTT. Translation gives CASSVDRGVGEAFF. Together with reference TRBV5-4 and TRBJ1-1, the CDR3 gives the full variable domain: ETGVTQSPTHLIKTRGQQVTLRCSSQSGHNTVSWYQQALGQGPQFIFQYYREEENGRGNFPPRFSGLQFPNYSSELNVNALELDDSALYLCASSVDRGVGEAFFGQGTRLTVV.

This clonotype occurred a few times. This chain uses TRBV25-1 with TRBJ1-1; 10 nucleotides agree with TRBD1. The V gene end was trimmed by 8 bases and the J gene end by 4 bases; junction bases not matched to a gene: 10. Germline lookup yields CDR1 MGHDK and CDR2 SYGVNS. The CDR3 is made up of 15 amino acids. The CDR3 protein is CASDQLGQGGTEAFF. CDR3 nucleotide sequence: TGTGCCAGCGACCAGCTTGGACAGGGGGGCACTGAAGCTTTCTTT.

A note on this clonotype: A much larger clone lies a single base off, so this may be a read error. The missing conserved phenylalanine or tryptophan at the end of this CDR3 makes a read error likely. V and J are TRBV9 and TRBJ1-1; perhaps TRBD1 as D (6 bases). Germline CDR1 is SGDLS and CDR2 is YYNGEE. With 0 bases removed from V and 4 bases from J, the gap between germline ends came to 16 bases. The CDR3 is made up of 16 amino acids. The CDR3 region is CASSVATGAGVTEAFS. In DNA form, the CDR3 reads TGTGCCAGCAGCGTAGCAACGGGGGCAGGAGTCACTGAAGCTTTCTCT.

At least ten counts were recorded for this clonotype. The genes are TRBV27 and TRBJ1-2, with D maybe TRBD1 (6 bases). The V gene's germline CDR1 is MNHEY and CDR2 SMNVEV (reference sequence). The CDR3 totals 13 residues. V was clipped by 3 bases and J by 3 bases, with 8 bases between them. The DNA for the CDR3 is TGTGCCAGCAGTTTGGAGGGGGACTATGGCTACACCTTC. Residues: CASSLEGDYGYTF.

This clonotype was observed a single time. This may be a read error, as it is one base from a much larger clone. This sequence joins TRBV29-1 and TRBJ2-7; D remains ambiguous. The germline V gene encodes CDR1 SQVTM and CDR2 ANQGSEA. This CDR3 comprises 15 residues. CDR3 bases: TGCAGCGCTGAAACGCCCCGCGATATGGCCTACGAGCAGTACTTC. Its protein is CSAETPRDMAYEQYF.

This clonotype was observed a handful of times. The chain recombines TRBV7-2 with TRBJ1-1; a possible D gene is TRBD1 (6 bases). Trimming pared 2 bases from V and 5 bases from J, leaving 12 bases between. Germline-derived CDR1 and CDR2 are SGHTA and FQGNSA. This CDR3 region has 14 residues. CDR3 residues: CASSLYRVDTEAFF. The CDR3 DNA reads TGTGCCAGCAGCTTATACAGGGTTGATACTGAAGCTTTCTTT.

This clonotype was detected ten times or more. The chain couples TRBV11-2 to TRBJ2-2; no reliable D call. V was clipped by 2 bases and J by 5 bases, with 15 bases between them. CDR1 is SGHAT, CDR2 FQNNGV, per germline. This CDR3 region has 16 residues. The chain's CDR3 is CASSLSPASRTGELFF. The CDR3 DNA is TGTGCCAGCAGCTTATCCCCAGCATCTCGAACCGGGGAGCTGTTTTTT.

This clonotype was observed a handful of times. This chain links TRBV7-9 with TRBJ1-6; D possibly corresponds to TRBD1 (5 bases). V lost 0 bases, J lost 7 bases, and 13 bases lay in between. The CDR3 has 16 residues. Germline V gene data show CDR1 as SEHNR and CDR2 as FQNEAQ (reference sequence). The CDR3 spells CASSLALGTDNSPLHF. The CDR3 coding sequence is TGTGCCAGCAGCTTAGCGCTCGGGACGGACAATTCACCCCTCCACTTT.

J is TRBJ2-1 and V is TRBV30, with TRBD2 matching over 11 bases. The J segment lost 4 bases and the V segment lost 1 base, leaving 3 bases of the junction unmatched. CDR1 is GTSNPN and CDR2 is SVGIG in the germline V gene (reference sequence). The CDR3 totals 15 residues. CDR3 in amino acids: CAWSAGTSGYNEQFF. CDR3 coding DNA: TGTGCCTGGAGTGCTGGGACTAGCGGTTACAATGAGCAGTTCTTC.